This T cell receptor (beta chain) was identified during a study of OX40 agonist ivuxolimab in advanced cancers. This CDR3 comprises 12 residues. The germline V gene has CDR1 SGHAT and CDR2 FQDESV (reference sequence). Trimming left V 1 base short and J 6 bases short, with 4 bases between. Data came from immunoSEQ multiplex PCR; TCRdb stores just in-frame clones and leaves some out. Of under 25,000 clones listed, around three quarters are singletons. This TCR was recovered from an adult with an advanced solid tumor such as melanoma, head and neck, liver or kidney cancer. The starting material was CD4+ or CD8+ T cells sorted from blood, obtained in a trial of the OX40 agonist ivuxolimab. The chain uses TRBV11-1 and TRBJ2-1; D remains unclear. The CDR3 is CASSLGSNEQFF. CDR3 nucleotides: TGTGCCAGCAGCTTAGGGAGCAATGAGCAGTTCTTC.